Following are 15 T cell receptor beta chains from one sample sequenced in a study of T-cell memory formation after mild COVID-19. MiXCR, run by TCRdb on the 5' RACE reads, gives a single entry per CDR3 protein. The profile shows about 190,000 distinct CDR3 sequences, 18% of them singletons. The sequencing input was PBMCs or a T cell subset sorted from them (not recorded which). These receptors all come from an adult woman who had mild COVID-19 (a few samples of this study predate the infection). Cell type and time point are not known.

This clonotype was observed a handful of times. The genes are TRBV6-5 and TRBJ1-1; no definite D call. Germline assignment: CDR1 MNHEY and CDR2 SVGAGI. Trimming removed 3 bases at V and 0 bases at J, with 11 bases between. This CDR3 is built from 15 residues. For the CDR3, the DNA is TGTGCCAGCAGTTATGGAGGACGGATGAACACTGAAGCTTTCTTT. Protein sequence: CASSYGGRMNTEAFF.

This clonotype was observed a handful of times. CDR3 nucleotide sequence: TGTGCCACCAGTGATTGGACAGGGGGCACCTACGAGCAGTACTTC. Its protein is CATSDWTGGTYEQYF. This sequence joins TRBV24-1 and TRBJ2-7, with 11 nucleotides matching TRBD1. J lost 2 bases, V lost 2 bases, and 1 base had no gene match. Germline loops: CDR1 KGHDR, CDR2 SFDVKD. This CDR3 has 15 residues.

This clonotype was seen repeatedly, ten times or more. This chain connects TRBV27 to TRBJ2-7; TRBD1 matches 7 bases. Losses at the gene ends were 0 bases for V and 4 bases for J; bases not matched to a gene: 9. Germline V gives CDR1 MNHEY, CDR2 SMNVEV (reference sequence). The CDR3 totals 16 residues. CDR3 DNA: TGTGCCAGCAGTTTATCCACCGGACAGGCTGGATACGAGCAGTACTTC. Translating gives CASSLSTGQAGYEQYF.

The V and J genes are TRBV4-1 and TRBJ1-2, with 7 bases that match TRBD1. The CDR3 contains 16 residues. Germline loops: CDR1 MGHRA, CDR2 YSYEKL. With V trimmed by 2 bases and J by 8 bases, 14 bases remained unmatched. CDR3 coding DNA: TGCGCCAGCAGCCAACCAAAGGAAGGGGGCGCAGGAGGCTACACCTTC. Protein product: CASSQPKEGGAGGYTF.

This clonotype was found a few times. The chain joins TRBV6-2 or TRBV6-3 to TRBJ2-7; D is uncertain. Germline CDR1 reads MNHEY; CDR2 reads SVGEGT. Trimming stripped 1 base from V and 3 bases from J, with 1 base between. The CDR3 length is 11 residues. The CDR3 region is CASSYFYEQYF. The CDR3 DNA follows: TGTGCCAGCAGTTACTTCTACGAGCAGTACTTC.

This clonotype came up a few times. The CDR3 is CASSSGDSTDTQYF. In DNA form, the CDR3 reads TGCGCCAGCAGTAGCGGTGATAGCACAGATACGCAGTATTTT. The chain joins TRBV5-1 to TRBJ2-3; D possibly corresponds to TRBD2 (6 bases). The V end was cut by 5 bases, the J end by 0 bases, with 10 bases between. The CDR3 consists of 14 residues. Germline V gene lookup returns CDR1 SGHRS and CDR2 YFSETQ. Full variable domain (rest looked up from reference TRBV5-1 and TRBJ2-3): KAGVTQTPRYLIKTRGQQVTLSCSPISGHRSVSWYQQTPGQGLQFLFEYFSETQRNKGNFPGRFSGRQFSNSRSEMNVSTLELGDSALYLCASSSGDSTDTQYFGPGTRLTVL.

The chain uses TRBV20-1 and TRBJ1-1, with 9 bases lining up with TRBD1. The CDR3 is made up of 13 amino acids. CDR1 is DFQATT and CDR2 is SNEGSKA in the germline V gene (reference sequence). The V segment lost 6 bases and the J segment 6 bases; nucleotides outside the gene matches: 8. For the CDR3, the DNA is TGCAGTGCCAGTATGGACAGGGGCCCTGAAGCTTTCTTT. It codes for CSASMDRGPEAFF.

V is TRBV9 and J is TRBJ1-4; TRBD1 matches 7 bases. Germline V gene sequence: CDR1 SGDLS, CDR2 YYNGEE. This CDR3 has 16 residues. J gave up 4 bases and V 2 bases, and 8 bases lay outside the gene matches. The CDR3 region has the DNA TGTGCCAGCAGCGTGCAGCCGGGACAGCTTAATGAAAAACTGTTTTTT. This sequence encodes CASSVQPGQLNEKLFF. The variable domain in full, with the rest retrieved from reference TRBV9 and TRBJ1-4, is DSGVTQTPKHLITATGQRVTLRCSPRSGDLSVYWYQQSLDQGLQFLIQYYNGEERAKGNILERFSAQQFPDLHSELNLSSLELGDSALYFCASSVQPGQLNEKLFFGSGTQLSVL.

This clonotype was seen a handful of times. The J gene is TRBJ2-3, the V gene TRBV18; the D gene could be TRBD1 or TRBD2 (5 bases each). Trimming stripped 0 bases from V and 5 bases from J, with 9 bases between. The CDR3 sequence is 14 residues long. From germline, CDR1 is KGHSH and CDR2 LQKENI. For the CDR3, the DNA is TGTGCCAGCTCACCACCGATGGGACGAGATACGCAGTATTTT. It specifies CASSPPMGRDTQYF.

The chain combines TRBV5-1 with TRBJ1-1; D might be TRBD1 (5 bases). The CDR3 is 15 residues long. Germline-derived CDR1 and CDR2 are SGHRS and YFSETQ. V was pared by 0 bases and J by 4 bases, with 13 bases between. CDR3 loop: CASSLGAGMGTEAFF. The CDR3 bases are TGCGCCAGCAGCTTGGGAGCAGGGATGGGCACTGAAGCTTTCTTT.

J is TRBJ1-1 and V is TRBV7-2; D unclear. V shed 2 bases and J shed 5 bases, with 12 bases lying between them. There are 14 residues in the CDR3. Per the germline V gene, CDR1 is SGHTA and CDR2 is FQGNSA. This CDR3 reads CASSLRGGRTEAFF. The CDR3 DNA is TGTGCCAGCAGCTTACGGGGAGGAAGAACTGAAGCTTTCTTT.

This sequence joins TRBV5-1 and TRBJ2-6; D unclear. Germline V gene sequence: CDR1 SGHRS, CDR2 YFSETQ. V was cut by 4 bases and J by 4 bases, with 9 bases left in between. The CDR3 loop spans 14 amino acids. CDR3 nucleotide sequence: TGCGCCAGCAGCGAAAGTCCCGGGGCCAACGTCCTGACTTTC. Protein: CASSESPGANVLTF.

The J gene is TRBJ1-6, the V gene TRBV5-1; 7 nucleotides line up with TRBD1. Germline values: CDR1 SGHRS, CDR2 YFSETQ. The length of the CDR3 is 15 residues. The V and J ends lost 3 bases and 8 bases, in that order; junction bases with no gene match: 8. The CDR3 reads CASSWGQSQDSPLHF. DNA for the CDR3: TGCGCCAGCAGCTGGGGACAGAGCCAGGATTCACCCCTCCACTTT.

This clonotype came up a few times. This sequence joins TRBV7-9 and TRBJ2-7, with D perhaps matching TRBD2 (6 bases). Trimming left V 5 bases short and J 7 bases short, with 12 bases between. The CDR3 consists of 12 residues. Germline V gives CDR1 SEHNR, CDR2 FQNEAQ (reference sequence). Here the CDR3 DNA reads TGTGCCAGCAGCGTCCAGGGAGGTGAGCAGTACTTC. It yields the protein CASSVQGGEQYF. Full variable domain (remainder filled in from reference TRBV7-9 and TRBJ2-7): DTGVSQNPRHKITKRGQNVTFRCDPISEHNRLYWYRQTLGQGPEFLTYFQNEAQLEKSRLLSDRFSAERPKGSFSTLEIQRTEQGDSAMYLCASSVQGGEQYFGPGTRLTVT.

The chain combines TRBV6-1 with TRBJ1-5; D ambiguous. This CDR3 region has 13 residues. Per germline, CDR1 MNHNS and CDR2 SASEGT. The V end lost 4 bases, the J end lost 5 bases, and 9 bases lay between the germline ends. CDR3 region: CASSVLGHQPQHF. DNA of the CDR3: TGTGCCAGCAGTGTCTTAGGTCATCAGCCCCAGCATTTT.